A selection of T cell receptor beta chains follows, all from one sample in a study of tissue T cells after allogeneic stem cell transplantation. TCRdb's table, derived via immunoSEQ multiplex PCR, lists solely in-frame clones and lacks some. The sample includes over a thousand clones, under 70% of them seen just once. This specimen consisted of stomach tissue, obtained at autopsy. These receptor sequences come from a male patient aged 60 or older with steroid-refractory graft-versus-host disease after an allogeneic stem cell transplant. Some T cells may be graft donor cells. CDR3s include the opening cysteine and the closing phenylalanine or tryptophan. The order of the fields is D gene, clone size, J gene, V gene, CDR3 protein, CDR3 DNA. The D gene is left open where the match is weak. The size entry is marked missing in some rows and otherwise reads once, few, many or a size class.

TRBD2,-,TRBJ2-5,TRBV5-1,CASSLGAGGPGETQYF,TGCGCCAGCAGCTTGGGCGCGGGGGGGCCCGGGGAGACCCAGTACTTC
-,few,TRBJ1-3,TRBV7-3,CASSSQGTSGNTIYF,TGTGCCAGCAGCTCCCAGGGTACCTCTGGAAACACCATATATTTT
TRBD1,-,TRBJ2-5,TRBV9,CASSGQGAGTQYF,TGTGCCAGCAGCGGCCAGGGGGCCGGGACCCAGTACTTC
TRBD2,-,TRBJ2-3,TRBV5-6,CASSLGLAGARGTQYF,TGTGCCAGCAGCTTGGGACTAGCGGGGGCGAGAGGTACGCAGTATTTT
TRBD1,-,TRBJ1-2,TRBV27,CASSIQGAASGYTF,TGTGCCAGCAGTATACAGGGGGCAGCTAGTGGCTACACCTTC